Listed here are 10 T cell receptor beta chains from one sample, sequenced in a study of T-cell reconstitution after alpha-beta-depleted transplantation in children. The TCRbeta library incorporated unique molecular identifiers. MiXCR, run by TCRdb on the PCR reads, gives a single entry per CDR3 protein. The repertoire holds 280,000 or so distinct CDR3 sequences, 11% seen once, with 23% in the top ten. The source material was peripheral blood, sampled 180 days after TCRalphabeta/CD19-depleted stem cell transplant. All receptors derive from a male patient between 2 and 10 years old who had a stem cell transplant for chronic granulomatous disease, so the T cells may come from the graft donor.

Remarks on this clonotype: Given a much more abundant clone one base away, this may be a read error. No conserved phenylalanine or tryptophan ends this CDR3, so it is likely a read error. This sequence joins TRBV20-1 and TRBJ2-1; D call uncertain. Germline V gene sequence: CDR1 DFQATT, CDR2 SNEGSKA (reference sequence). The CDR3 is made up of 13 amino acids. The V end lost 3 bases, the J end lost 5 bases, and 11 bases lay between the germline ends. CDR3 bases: TGCAGTGCTAGTGGGCGAGACCACAATGAGCAGTTCTTG. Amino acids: CSASGRDHNEQFL.

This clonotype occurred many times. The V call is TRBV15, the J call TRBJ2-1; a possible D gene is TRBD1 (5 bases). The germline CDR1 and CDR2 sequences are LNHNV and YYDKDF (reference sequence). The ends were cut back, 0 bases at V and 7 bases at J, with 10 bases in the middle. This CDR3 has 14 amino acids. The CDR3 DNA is TGTGCCACCAGCAGAGATCCGGCAGGGAATGAGCAGTTCTTC. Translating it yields CATSRDPAGNEQFF.

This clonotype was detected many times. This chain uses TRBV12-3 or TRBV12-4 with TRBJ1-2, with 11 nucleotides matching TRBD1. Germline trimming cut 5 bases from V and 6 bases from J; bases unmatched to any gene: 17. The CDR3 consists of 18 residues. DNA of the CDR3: TGTGCCAGCAGTCATTCCCCCTGGTTCGGACAGGGGGCTAATGGCTACACCTTC. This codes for CASSHSPWFGQGANGYTF.

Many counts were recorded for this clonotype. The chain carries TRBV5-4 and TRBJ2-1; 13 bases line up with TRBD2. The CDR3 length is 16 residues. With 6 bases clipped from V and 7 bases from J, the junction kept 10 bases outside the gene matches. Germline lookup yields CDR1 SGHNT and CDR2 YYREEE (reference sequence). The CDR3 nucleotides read TGTGCCAGCACCCCACGGACTAGCGGGAGAAGGAATGAGCAGTTCTTC. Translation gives CASTPRTSGRRNEQFF.

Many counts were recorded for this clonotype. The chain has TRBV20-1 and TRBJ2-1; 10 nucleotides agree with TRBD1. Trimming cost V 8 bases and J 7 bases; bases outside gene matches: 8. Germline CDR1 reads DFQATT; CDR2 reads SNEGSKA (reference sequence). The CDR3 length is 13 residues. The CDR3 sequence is CSSWDRGMNEQFF. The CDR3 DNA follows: TGCAGTTCGTGGGACAGGGGTATGAATGAGCAGTTCTTC.

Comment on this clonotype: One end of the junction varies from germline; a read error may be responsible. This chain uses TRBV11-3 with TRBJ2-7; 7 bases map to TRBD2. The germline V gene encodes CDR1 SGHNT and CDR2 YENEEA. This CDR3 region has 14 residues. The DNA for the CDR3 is TGTGCCAGCAGCCCCGGGACTAACCCCTACGAGCAGTCCTTC. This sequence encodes CASSPGTNPYEQSF.

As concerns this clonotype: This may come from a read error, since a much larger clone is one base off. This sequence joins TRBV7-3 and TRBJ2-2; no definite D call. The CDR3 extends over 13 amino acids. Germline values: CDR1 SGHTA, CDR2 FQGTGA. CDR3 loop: CDSSPEYTGELFF. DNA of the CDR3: TGTGACAGCAGCCCAGAATACACCGGGGAGCTGTTTTTT.

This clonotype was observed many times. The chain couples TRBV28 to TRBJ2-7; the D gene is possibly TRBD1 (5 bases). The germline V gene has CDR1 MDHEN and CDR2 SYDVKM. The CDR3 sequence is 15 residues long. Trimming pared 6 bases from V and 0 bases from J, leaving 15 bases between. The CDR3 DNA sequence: TGTGCCAGCAGCCTAGGACACCCCGTCTCCTACGAGCAGTACTTC. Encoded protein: CASSLGHPVSYEQYF.

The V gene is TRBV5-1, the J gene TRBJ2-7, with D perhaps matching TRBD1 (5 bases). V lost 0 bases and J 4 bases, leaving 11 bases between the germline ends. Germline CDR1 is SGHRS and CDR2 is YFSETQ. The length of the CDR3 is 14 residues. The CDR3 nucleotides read TGCGCCAGCAGCTTGGTGGCGACAGAATACGAGCAGTACTTC. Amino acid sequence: CASSLVATEYEQYF.

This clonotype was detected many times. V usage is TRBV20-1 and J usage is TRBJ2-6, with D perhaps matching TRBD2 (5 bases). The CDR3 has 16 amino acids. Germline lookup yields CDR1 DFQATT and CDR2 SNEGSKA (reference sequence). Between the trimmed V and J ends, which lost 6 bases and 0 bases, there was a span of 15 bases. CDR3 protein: CSAWRALSSGANVLTF. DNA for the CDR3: TGCAGTGCCTGGCGGGCCTTATCCTCTGGGGCCAACGTCCTGACTTTC.